Shown below are 9 T cell receptor beta chains from a single sample sequenced in a study of blood T cell repertoires in COVID-19. Using immunoSEQ multiplex PCR, the repertoire was profiled, and TCRdb retains in-frame clones only, with some absent. The table lists over 150,000 clones, about nine tenths of them singletons, with roughly 9% in the top ten. The sequencing input was PBMCs or T cells enriched from blood (not recorded which). Source of these receptors: a woman aged 18-30 years who had recovered from COVID-19.

The rearrangement uses TRBV5-1 and TRBJ2-7, with D possibly matching TRBD2 (5 bases). CDR1 SGHRS and CDR2 YFSETQ come from the germline V gene. The CDR3 has 13 residues. The germline V and J ends were trimmed by 2 bases and 3 bases, with 9 bases remaining between them. The CDR3: CASSFLASYEQYF. CDR3 coding DNA: TGCGCCAGCAGCTTCTTAGCGAGCTACGAGCAGTACTTC.

This chain links TRBV7-2 with TRBJ1-5; no definite D call. This CDR3 has 14 residues. The germline CDR1 and CDR2 sequences are SGHTA and FQGNSA. V was clipped by 1 base and J by 6 bases, with 10 bases between them. The CDR3 DNA sequence: TGTGCCAGCAGCTTAGATCTAGGTAGTCAGCCCCAGCATTTT. Translating it yields CASSLDLGSQPQHF.

CDR3 coding DNA: TGTGCCAGCAGTTACGGGCAGGGCTCCACTGAAGCTTTCTTT. Translation: CASSYGQGSTEAFF. The genes are TRBV6-5 and TRBJ1-1; possibly TRBD1 for D (5 bases). The CDR3 runs to 14 residues. V was clipped by 2 bases and J by 4 bases, with 11 bases between them. Germline V gives CDR1 MNHEY, CDR2 SVGAGI.

The chain employs TRBV20-1 and TRBJ1-3; D not resolved. CDR1 is DFQATT and CDR2 is SNEGSKA in the germline V gene (reference sequence). The length of the CDR3 is 11 residues. The V and J ends lost 6 bases and 6 bases respectively, with 9 bases between them. CDR3 protein: CSARGENTIYF. The CDR3 DNA sequence: TGCAGTGCCCGAGGTGAAAACACCATATATTTT.

This clone showed up just a few times. This chain joins TRBV15 and TRBJ2-6; D gene unclear. CDR3 length: 15 residues. Germline V gene sequence: CDR1 LNHNV, CDR2 YYDKDF (reference sequence). V lost 1 base and J lost 3, with 7 bases in between. CDR3 in amino acids: CATSRATGGANVLTF. CDR3 DNA sequence: TGTGCCACCAGCAGAGCCACCGGTGGGGCCAACGTCCTGACTTTC. Full variable domain (remainder filled in from reference TRBV15 and TRBJ2-6): DAMVIQNPRYQVTQFGKPVTLSCSQTLNHNVMYWYQQKSSQAPKLLFHYYDKDFNNEADTPDNFQSRRPNTSFCFLDIRSPGLGDTAMYLCATSRATGGANVLTFGAGSRLTVL.

The chain recombines TRBV29-1 with TRBJ1-2; D unclear. The ends were cut back, 7 bases at V and 2 bases at J, with 14 bases in the middle. Germline V gene sequence: CDR1 SQVTM, CDR2 ANQGSEA. CDR3 length: 13 residues. The CDR3 DNA is TGCAGCGCTCCAACAGAAGACAACTATGGCTACACCTTC. It codes for CSAPTEDNYGYTF.

V and J are TRBV28 and TRBJ1-4, with D possibly TRBD1 on 5 matching bases. The CDR3 has 15 residues. The V gene lost 4 bases and the J gene lost 8 bases, with 17 bases spanning the gap. Germline lookup yields CDR1 MDHEN and CDR2 SYDVKM. The CDR3 sequence: CASSSSAGLGEKLFF. In DNA, the CDR3 is TGTGCCAGCAGTTCCTCTGCAGGGTTGGGGGAAAAACTGTTTTTT.

The gene calls are TRBV29-1 and TRBJ1-2, with TRBD1 as a possible D gene (5 bases). The CDR3 is made up of 11 amino acids. CDR1 is SQVTM, CDR2 ANQGSEA, per germline. Trimming cost V 2 bases and J 8 bases, with 9 bases left between them. In DNA form, the CDR3 reads TGCAGCGTTGAAAGGGGTGGAGGCTACACCTTC. It encodes CSVERGGGYTF.

This rearrangement joins TRBV7-2 to TRBJ1-1; D might be TRBD1 (6 bases). CDR1 is SGHTA, CDR2 FQGNSA, per germline. There are 14 residues in the CDR3. Trimming removed 1 base at V and 7 bases at J, with 13 bases between. The CDR3 DNA reads as TGTGCCAGCAGCTTAGAAGGGACATTAGATGAAGCTTTCTTT. Translated: CASSLEGTLDEAFF.